One and the same sample provided the 22 T cell receptor beta chains below, sequenced in a study of early T cells in non-severe SARS-CoV-2 infection. TCRdb re-analysed the 5' RACE reads in MiXCR, keeping a single row per CDR3 protein. Counted here are fewer than 40,000 distinct CDR3 sequences, approximately 7% occurring once; the ten biggest clones make up around 2.9%. Material: whole blood. The receptors shown here come from an adult who was a healthcare worker with PCR-confirmed SARS-CoV-2 infection or an uninfected control (not recorded which).

This clonotype was observed many times. The V call is TRBV7-6, the J call TRBJ1-1; D possibly corresponds to TRBD1 (6 bases). Germline V gene sequence: CDR1 SGHVS, CDR2 FNYEAQ. The CDR3 runs to 17 residues. Trimming pared 4 bases from V and 2 bases from J, leaving 20 bases between. In DNA form, the CDR3 reads TGTGCCAGCAGCTCGATTAGCATCCGCAGGGGAAACACTGAAGCTTTCTTT. This codes for CASSSISIRRGNTEAFF.

This clonotype was detected ten times or more. This sequence joins TRBV28 and TRBJ1-6, with D tentatively TRBD1 (5 bases). CDR1 MDHEN and CDR2 SYDVKM come from the germline V gene. The V and J ends lost 10 bases and 0 bases respectively, with 10 bases between them. This CDR3 region has 14 residues. The CDR3 sequence: CATETDSYNSPLHF. The CDR3 nucleotides read TGTGCCACCGAGACAGACTCCTATAATTCACCCCTCCACTTT.

This clonotype appeared many times. The chain links TRBV20-1 to TRBJ1-6; D is possibly TRBD1 (5 bases). This CDR3 comprises 16 residues. Looked up from germline, CDR1 is DFQATT and CDR2 is SNEGSKA (reference sequence). The V gene lost 6 bases and the J gene lost 7 bases, with 22 bases spanning the gap. Here the CDR3 DNA reads TGCAGTGCCATCCCCCCTACGGGACTCTGGAATTCACCCCTCCACTTT. It specifies CSAIPPTGLWNSPLHF.

At least ten counts were recorded for this clonotype. The genes are TRBV13 and TRBJ2-7; D is perhaps TRBD2 (5 bases). This CDR3 region has 14 residues. The V and J ends lost 2 bases and 6 bases respectively, with 14 bases between them. Germline assignment: CDR1 PRHDT and CDR2 FYEKMQ (reference sequence). The CDR3 here is CASSLSGSMTEQYF. In DNA form, the CDR3 reads TGTGCCAGCAGCTTAAGTGGGAGTATGACCGAGCAGTACTTC.

At least ten counts were recorded for this clonotype. J is TRBJ1-5 and V is TRBV27; 8 bases fit TRBD1. The CDR3 is 15 residues long. CDR1 is MNHEY, CDR2 SMNVEV, per germline (reference sequence). V was clipped by 5 bases and J by 4 bases; unmatched bases: 7. CDR3 residues: CASSPSTGGNQPQHF. For the CDR3, the DNA is TGTGCCAGCAGTCCCTCAACAGGGGGTAATCAGCCCCAGCATTTT.

V usage is TRBV10-2 and J usage is TRBJ2-2; D uncertain. Trimming took 6 bases from V and 0 from J, leaving 8 bases between them. The CDR3 covers 14 residues. Germline-derived CDR1 and CDR2 are WSHSY and SAAADI. The CDR3 loop reads CASRYTANTGELFF. DNA of the CDR3: TGCGCCAGCAGGTACACCGCGAACACCGGGGAGCTGTTTTTT.

This clonotype was seen ten or more times. The genes are TRBV5-8 and TRBJ2-1; 7 nucleotides line up with TRBD2. CDR3 size: 15 residues. The trim removed 0 bases at V and 9 bases at J, leaving 9 bases unmatched. Germline CDR1 SGHTS, CDR2 YDEGEE. CDR3 sequence (DNA): TGTGCCAGCAGCTTGGCGGGACTGGGACTATTTGAGCAGTTCTTC. It yields the protein CASSLAGLGLFEQFF.

This clonotype has at least ten counts. The chain couples TRBV5-1 to TRBJ2-7; no clear D. Trimming pared 3 bases from V and 0 bases from J, leaving 4 bases between. This CDR3 comprises 12 residues. Germline V gives CDR1 SGHRS, CDR2 YFSETQ. The DNA for the CDR3 is TGCGCCAGCAGCTCCCCCTCCTACGAGCAGTACTTC. This encodes CASSSPSYEQYF.

This clonotype occurred many times. This chain connects TRBV7-2 to TRBJ1-5; unclear D gene. The CDR3 spans 16 residues. V lost 5 bases to trimming and J lost 6 bases, with 20 bases between them. Per germline, CDR1 SGHTA and CDR2 FQGNSA. CDR3 nucleotides: TGTGCCAGCAGCCCGCACTACCTCGATGAAGGTCAGCCCCAGCATTTT. Its translation is CASSPHYLDEGQPQHF.

This chain links TRBV5-1 with TRBJ2-1; D not certain. Germline values: CDR1 SGHRS, CDR2 YFSETQ. V lost 3 bases to trimming and J lost 2 bases, with 15 bases between them. The CDR3 spans 16 residues. CDR3 region: CASSSPGDGPYNEQFF. The CDR3 nucleotides read TGCGCCAGCAGCTCCCCGGGCGACGGCCCCTACAATGAGCAGTTCTTC.

This clonotype showed up many times. This chain links TRBV11-2 with TRBJ2-3; possible D gene TRBD1, 6 bases. The CDR3 spans 14 residues. The V and J ends lost 2 bases and 2 bases respectively, with 8 bases between them. CDR1 SGHAT and CDR2 FQNNGV come from the germline V gene. Here the CDR3 reads CASSLRQDTDTQYF. CDR3 in DNA: TGTGCCAGCAGCTTACGACAGGACACAGATACGCAGTATTTT.

In its sample, this clonotype was seen many times. The chain is built from TRBV19 and TRBJ1-2; the D gene is possibly TRBD1 (5 bases). This CDR3 has 12 amino acids. Germline CDR1 is LNHDA and CDR2 is SQIVND (reference sequence). Between the trimmed V and J ends, which lost 1 base and 14 bases, there was a span of 14 bases. This CDR3 reads CASSIVAGPTTF. In DNA, the CDR3 is TGTGCCAGTAGTATAGTGGCAGGGCCCACAACCTTC.

Comment on this clonotype: This CDR3 fails to terminate in the conserved phenylalanine or tryptophan, so it likely reflects a read error. The rearrangement uses TRBV4-3 and TRBJ2-1, with 8 bases aligning to TRBD1. J gave up 7 bases and V 4 bases, and 12 bases lay outside the gene matches. The CDR3 has 16 amino acids. Germline V CDR1 and CDR2: LGHNA, YSLEER. The CDR3 region has the DNA TGCGCCAGCAGCCGAGAGGGGGACAGGTATCGGAATGAGCAGTTCCTC. This codes for CASSREGDRYRNEQFL.

This chain links TRBV20-1 with TRBJ1-5, with 8 nucleotides matching TRBD1. CDR3 length: 16 amino acids. V shed 5 bases and J 1 base; nucleotides not matched to a gene: 10. CDR1 DFQATT and CDR2 SNEGSKA come from the germline V gene (reference sequence). CDR3 amino acids: CSAGRRGRRSNQPQHF. The CDR3, as DNA: TGCAGTGCTGGCCGCAGGGGGCGGCGGAGCAATCAGCCCCAGCATTTT.

This clonotype has at least ten counts. V is TRBV13 and J is TRBJ1-5, with a tentative D call TRBD1 (6 bases). This CDR3 region has 14 residues. With 0 bases removed from V and 7 bases from J, the gap between germline ends came to 10 bases. Germline-derived CDR1 and CDR2 are PRHDT and FYEKMQ (reference sequence). The CDR3 nucleotides read TGTGCCAGCAGCTTAGGCCTCGGGGGCCAGCCCCAGCATTTT. This gives the protein CASSLGLGGQPQHF.

This clonotype was found many times. J is TRBJ1-6 and V is TRBV20-1, with no clear D. Germline lookup yields CDR1 DFQATT and CDR2 SNEGSKA (reference sequence). V was clipped by 5 bases and J by 4 bases, with 12 bases between them. The CDR3 length is 14 residues. The CDR3 region has the DNA TGCAGTGCTGGCCGGGCCTTATATAATTCACCCCTCCACTTT. It encodes CSAGRALYNSPLHF.

This clonotype occurred a few times. The chain couples TRBV20-1 to TRBJ2-7; TRBD2 aligns across 11 bases. The CDR3 contains 14 residues. Trimming took 7 bases from V and 2 from J; bases not matched to a gene: 7. Germline V gives CDR1 DFQATT, CDR2 SNEGSKA (reference sequence). The DNA of the CDR3 is TGCAGTGTCATCCCGGGACTAGCGGCCTACGAGCAGTACTTC. Translating it yields CSVIPGLAAYEQYF.

The table lists this clonotype with many counts. CDR3 protein: CSATRESTDTQYF. The CDR3 DNA is TGCAGTGCTACCCGCGAGTCGACAGATACGCAGTATTTT. The V gene is TRBV20-1, the J gene TRBJ2-3, with D uncertain. With 4 bases removed from V and 3 bases from J, the gap between germline ends came to 11 bases. The CDR3 contains 13 residues. Germline V gene sequence: CDR1 DFQATT, CDR2 SNEGSKA (reference sequence).

This clonotype was seen repeatedly, ten times or more. The chain recombines TRBV28 with TRBJ1-1; possible D gene TRBD1, 6 bases. With 6 bases removed from V and 0 bases from J, the gap between germline ends came to 8 bases. Germline values: CDR1 MDHEN, CDR2 SYDVKM. CDR3 length: 13 residues. The CDR3, as DNA: TGTGCCAGCAGGGACAGTATGAACACTGAAGCTTTCTTT. Encoded protein: CASRDSMNTEAFF.

This clonotype was seen only a few times. The rearrangement joins TRBV7-3 to TRBJ1-6; the D gene is possibly TRBD1 (5 bases). The CDR3 length is 14 residues. V was shortened by 5 bases and J by 9 bases, with 14 bases between the two germline ends. Germline loops: CDR1 SGHTA, CDR2 FQGTGA. The CDR3 DNA reads TGTGCCAGCAGCCGCGACAGAGCGGGTTCACCCCTCCACTTT. Amino acids: CASSRDRAGSPLHF.

The sample holds many counts of this clonotype. The chain carries TRBV5-6 and TRBJ2-2; D gene unclear. CDR1 is SGHDT, CDR2 YYEEEE, per germline. This CDR3 is 13 amino acids long. Trimming took 1 base from V and 7 from J, leaving 8 bases between them. CDR3 loop: CASSLQFGGELFF. As DNA, the CDR3 is TGTGCCAGCAGCTTGCAGTTCGGCGGGGAGCTGTTTTTT.

The J gene is TRBJ1-5, the V gene TRBV20-1; D uncertain. Germline CDR1 is DFQATT and CDR2 is SNEGSKA (reference sequence). Deletions cut 6 bases from V and 0 bases from J, with 3 bases between. This CDR3 contains 11 residues. This CDR3 is CSADSNQPQHF. The CDR3 coding sequence is TGCAGTGCCGATAGCAATCAGCCCCAGCATTTT.